The next 13 T cell receptor beta chains were all read from a single sample in a study of CXCR3-negative and CXCR3-positive naive CD8 T cells. The libraries of TRB cDNA were prepared using 5' RACE with UMI labels. Reanalyzing the 5' RACE reads, TCRdb keeps one entry per CDR3 protein, without DNA. The sample table includes tens of thousands of distinct CDR3 sequences. The sample taken for sequencing was memory CD8+ T cells from blood. The origin of the receptors is a human donor in good health. Some clones in this sample may be carry-over from other donors' samples.

V is TRBV4-1 and J is TRBJ1-2; the TCRdb call, TRBD1, lacks DNA for checking. The germline CDR1 and CDR2 sequences are MGHRA and YSYEKL. The CDR3 consists of 13 residues. The CDR3 protein is CASSQAGGVGYTF.

CDR3 residues: CASSLVQGGDTQYF. This chain uses TRBV7-2 with TRBJ2-3; the D call from TCRdb, TRBD1, cannot be confirmed without DNA. Germline V lookup: CDR1 SGHTA, CDR2 FQGNSA. The CDR3 extends over 14 amino acids.

The chain joins TRBV3-1 to TRBJ2-7; checking the TCRdb D call of TRBD1 is not possible without DNA. From germline, CDR1 is LGHDT and CDR2 YNNKEL (reference sequence). This CDR3 region has 13 residues. The CDR3 protein is CASSPSDRNEQYF.

The rearrangement uses TRBV29-1 and TRBJ1-2. The CDR3 loop spans 11 amino acids. The germline V gene encodes CDR1 SQVTM and CDR2 ANQGSEA. The CDR3 here is CSADASYGYTF.

The V and J genes are TRBV19 and TRBJ1-1; no DNA is available, so the TRBD1 call from TCRdb remains unchecked. This CDR3 spans 13 amino acids. Per germline, CDR1 LNHDA and CDR2 SQIVND (reference sequence). The CDR3 loop is CASNPGGNTEAFF. Full variable domain (outside the CDR3, taken from reference TRBV19 and TRBJ1-1): DGGITQSPKYLFRKEGQNVTLSCEQNLNHDAMYWYRQDPGQGLRLIYYSQIVNDFQKGDIAEGYSVSREKKESFPLTVTSAQKNPTAFYLCASNPGGNTEAFFGQGTRLTVV.

The chain couples TRBV3-1 to TRBJ1-3. This CDR3 spans 17 amino acids. Germline CDR1 reads LGHDT; CDR2 reads YNNKEL (reference sequence). CDR3 sequence reads: CASSLAPTQVSGNTIYF.

The gene calls are TRBV29-1 and TRBJ2-2. The CDR3 is made up of 13 amino acids. Germline loops: CDR1 SQVTM, CDR2 ANQGSEA. This CDR3 is CSAMTLNTGELFF.

The chain links TRBV6-4 to TRBJ2-3; the TCRdb D gene call, TRBD2, has no DNA to confirm it. The CDR3 consists of 15 residues. Germline V CDR1 and CDR2: MRHNA, SNTAGT. The CDR3 loop reads CASRGGAGSTDTQYF.

This chain's CDR3 is CASSLYGSTEAFF. The chain joins TRBV28 to TRBJ1-1. CDR1 is MDHEN and CDR2 is SYDVKM in the germline V gene. The CDR3 runs to 13 residues.

Considering frequency, this clonotype is medium-sized (0.01 to 0.1%). The chain combines TRBV30 with TRBJ2-2; lacking DNA, the TRBD2 call made by TCRdb goes unchecked. Germline CDR1 GTSNPN, CDR2 SVGIG (reference sequence). The CDR3 runs to 16 residues. CDR3 sequence: CACMTSGRSNTGELFF.

The V gene is TRBV28, the J gene TRBJ2-4; TCRdb picks TRBD1, but there is no DNA to check that call. The CDR3 is made up of 12 amino acids. Per germline, CDR1 MDHEN and CDR2 SYDVKM. CDR3 sequence: CASSRRSGTPHF.

The genes are TRBV19 and TRBJ2-5; TCRdb selects TRBD2, and the lack of DNA leaves this call unchecked. The CDR3 contains 15 residues. The germline gives CDR1 LNHDA, CDR2 SQIVND (reference sequence). The CDR3 region is CASSIVPGTKETQYF.

Its frequency marks this clonotype as medium-sized. CDR3 residues: CASSPDSDQPQHF. The rearrangement uses TRBV7-9 and TRBJ1-5. Germline V lookup: CDR1 SEHNR, CDR2 FQNEAQ (reference sequence). The CDR3 has 13 residues.